The present entry profiles one TCR beta chain with its context. The antigen is undetermined. The sample originates from a study of radiotherapy plus CTLA-4 blockade in lung cancer. Sequencing used immunoSEQ multiplex PCR; TCRdb keeps in-frame clones, though not all of them. The table has about 98,000 clones, approximately 85% seen once; the top ten hold 3% to 3.5%. Whole-study findings and limits: Tumor-origin TCR clones grew in blood after radiotherapy plus ipilimumab.

The CDR3 has 17 residues. Germline V CDR1 and CDR2: MNHEY, SMNVEV (reference sequence). Unmatched junction bases numbered 5, after V lost 5 bases and J lost 0 bases. Sequenced material: peripheral blood, taken from a patient treated with radiotherapy plus ipilimumab. The rearrangement uses TRBV27 and TRBJ1-5; 12 nucleotides line up with TRBD1. This sequence originates from a human donor with non-small cell lung cancer who had a partial response to radiotherapy plus ipilimumab. The CDR3 reads CASSTGTGGLSNQPQHF. As DNA, the CDR3 is TGTGCCAGCAGTACCGGGACAGGGGGCCTTAGCAATCAGCCCCAGCATTTT.